A selection of T cell receptor beta chains follows, all from one sample in a study of memory CD4+ T cells and cytomegalovirus serostatus. Clones were sequenced by immunoSEQ multiplex PCR, and TCRdb holds only the in-frame ones, with some missing. The repertoire holds just under 65,000 clones, with approximately 77% as singletons. Source material: memory CD4+ T cells from blood. These receptors were collected from an adult in good health and CMV-seronegative. The CDR3 runs from the conserved cysteine through the conserved F or W. Each record gives: V gene, D gene, J gene, clone size, CDR3 protein, CDR3 DNA. A D gene is named only where the DNA matches it firmly. Only some rows state a clone size, as once, few, many or a class for expanded clones.

TRBV5-1,.,TRBJ2-5,.,CASSLSAAKETQYF,TGCGCCAGCAGCTTGTCCGCAGCCAAAGAGACCCAGTACTTC
TRBV6-1,.,TRBJ2-5,.,CASSYQGVETQYF,TGTGCCAGCAGTTATCAGGGCGTCGAGACCCAGTACTTC
TRBV7-9,.,TRBJ2-5,.,CASSFRTTALQTQYF,TGTGCCAGCAGCTTTAGGACGACGGCACTACAGACCCAGTACTTC
TRBV11-2,.,TRBJ1-6,.,CASSLVGWGASNSPLHF,TGTGCCAGCAGCTTAGTAGGATGGGGTGCTTCTAATTCACCCCTCCACTTT
TRBV29-1,.,TRBJ2-3,.,CSVDSPQGTDTQYF,TGCAGCGTCGACTCCCCTCAGGGCACAGATACGCAGTATTTT
TRBV6-1,.,TRBJ1-1,.,CASSIDGQNTEAFF,TGTGCCAGCAGTATTGACGGACAGAACACTGAAGCTTTCTTT
TRBV5-4,.,TRBJ2-5,.,CASSLGQGTQYF,TGTGCCAGCAGCTTGGGGCAGGGGACCCAGTACTTC
TRBV29-1,TRBD2,TRBJ2-5,.,CSSDTGGVEGSQYF,TGCAGCTCCGACACCGGGGGGGTAGAGGGGTCCCAGTACTTC
TRBV28,TRBD1,TRBJ1-1,.,CASSLDWGQGNTEAFF,TGTGCCAGCAGTTTAGATTGGGGACAGGGTAACACTGAAGCTTTCTTT
TRBV18,.,TRBJ1-3,.,CASSSQGGNTIYF,TGTGCCAGCTCATCGCAGGGTGGAAACACCATATATTTT
TRBV7-7,TRBD1,TRBJ1-5,.,CASSPRRTGGNEGQPQHF,TGTGCTAGCAGCCCCCGCCGGACAGGGGGCAACGAAGGACAGCCCCAGCATTTT
TRBV7-8,.,TRBJ1-5,.,CASSLVARGGNQPQHF,TGTGCCAGCAGCTTAGTGGCCCGGGGTGGCAATCAGCCCCAGCATTTT
TRBV18,TRBD1,TRBJ1-1,few,CASSPRDRNTEAFF,TGTGCCAGCTCACCACGGGACAGAAACACTGAAGCTTTCTTT
TRBV4-1,TRBD1,TRBJ2-1,once,CASGRDRVFNEQFF,TGCGCCAGCGGTCGGGACAGGGTGTTCAATGAGCAGTTCTTC
TRBV6-6,TRBD1,TRBJ1-5,few,CASSTGGYSNQPQHF,TGTGCCAGCAGTACAGGGGGCTATAGCAATCAGCCCCAGCATTTT
TRBV6-1,TRBD1,TRBJ1-1,few,CAIDRGRGTEAFF,TGTGCCATTGACAGGGGCAGGGGCACTGAAGCTTTCTTT
TRBV12-5,.,TRBJ2-2,once,CASGSGTTTGELFF,TGTGCTAGTGGTTCCGGGACCACCACCGGGGAGCTGTTTTTT
TRBV28,.,TRBJ2-3,.,CASSFVYTQYF,TGTGCCAGCAGTTTTGTATATACGCAGTATTTT
TRBV29-1,.,TRBJ1-5,.,CSVRGGNNQPQHF,TGCAGCGTTAGGGGAGGGAACAATCAGCCCCAGCATTTT
TRBV6-5,.,TRBJ1-2,.,CASKPPGVRGGYTF,TGTGCCAGCAAACCCCCAGGGGTGCGAGGTGGCTACACCTTC
TRBV6-5,.,TRBJ1-1,.,CASSYPPAGNTEAFF,TGTGCCAGCAGTTATCCCCCGGCAGGGAACACTGAAGCTTTCTTT
TRBV19,TRBD2,TRBJ2-3,.,CASSKSLAGTTDTQYF,TGTGCCAGTAGTAAGAGCCTAGCGGGGACCACAGATACGCAGTATTTT
TRBV7-2,.,TRBJ1-6,.,CASSLSPRASPLHF,TGTGCCAGCAGCTTGAGTCCCCGGGCTTCACCCCTCCACTTT
TRBV7-9,TRBD2,TRBJ2-1,.,CASSLVWGNGRADNEQFF,TGTGCCAGCAGCTTAGTATGGGGAAACGGGAGGGCCGACAATGAGCAGTTCTTC
TRBV2,TRBD1,TRBJ2-3,.,CASTTGDHTQYF,TGTGCCAGCACGACAGGGGACCATACGCAGTATTTT
TRBV19,.,TRBJ2-5,.,CAASPGHRETQYF,TGTGCCGCTTCCCCAGGACATAGAGAGACCCAGTACTTC
TRBV4-1,.,TRBJ1-2,.,CASSYDGDYGYTF,TGCGCCAGCAGCTACGACGGAGACTATGGCTACACCTTC
TRBV2,TRBD1,TRBJ1-5,few,CASRGQGLPQPQHF,TGTGCCAGCAGAGGACAGGGGCTGCCTCAGCCCCAGCATTTT